This TCR beta chain was identified in a study of CD8+CD57+ T cells in acquired aplastic anemia. Overall study: Each DNA sample taken from sorted CD4+ and CD8+ cells came to about 3 ug on average. Study findings and constraints: No significant difference in CD8+ Simpson's diversity was found between patients and controls. Patients and controls had in common twenty-nine CD8+ CDR3 sequences.

Sequenced patients had shown CD8+CD57+ cell expansion by flow cytometry. All patients had severe acquired aplastic anemia. This clonotype was recorded many times. Its antigen is unidentified. Genomic DNA, serving as template, underwent TCR beta VDJ and CDR3 profiling. TCRdb ran MiXCR on the reads and lists one entry per CDR3 protein. Of about 180,000 distinct CDR3 sequences in the sample, roughly 63% were seen once. Trimming left V 4 bases short and J 3 bases short, with 7 bases between. This CDR3 has 12 amino acids. Germline V CDR1 and CDR2: LNHDA, SQIVND (reference sequence). The clonotype was recovered from a human donor with aplastic anemia. V gene TRBV19 combines with J gene TRBJ2-7; D may be TRBD1 or TRBD2 (5 bases each). The sample was sorted CD4+, CD8+, or CD8+CD57+ T cells (not recorded which) from PBMCs. The CDR3 DNA follows: TGTGCCAGTAGTACTGGGGGCTACGAGCAGTACTTC. This encodes CASSTGGYEQYF.